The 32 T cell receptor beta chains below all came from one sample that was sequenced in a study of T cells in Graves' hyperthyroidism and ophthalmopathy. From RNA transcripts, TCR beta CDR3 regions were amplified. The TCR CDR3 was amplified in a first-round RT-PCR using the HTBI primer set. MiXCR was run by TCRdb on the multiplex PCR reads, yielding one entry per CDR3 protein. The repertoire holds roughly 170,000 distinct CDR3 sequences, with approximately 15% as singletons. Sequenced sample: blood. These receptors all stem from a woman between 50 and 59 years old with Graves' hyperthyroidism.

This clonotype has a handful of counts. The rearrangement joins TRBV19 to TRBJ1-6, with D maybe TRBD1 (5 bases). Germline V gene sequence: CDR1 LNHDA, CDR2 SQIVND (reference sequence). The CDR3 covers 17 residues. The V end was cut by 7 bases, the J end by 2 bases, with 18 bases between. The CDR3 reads CASKKGTLTTYNSPLHF. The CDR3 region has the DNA TGTGCCAGTAAAAAGGGGACTCTGACTACCTATAATTCACCCCTCCACTTT.

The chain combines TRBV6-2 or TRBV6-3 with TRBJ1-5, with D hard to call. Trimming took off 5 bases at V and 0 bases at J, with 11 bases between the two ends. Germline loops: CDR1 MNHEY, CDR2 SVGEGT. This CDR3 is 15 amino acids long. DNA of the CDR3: TGTGCCAGCAGTAATTATTCTCCTAGCAATCAGCCCCAGCATTTT. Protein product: CASSNYSPSNQPQHF.

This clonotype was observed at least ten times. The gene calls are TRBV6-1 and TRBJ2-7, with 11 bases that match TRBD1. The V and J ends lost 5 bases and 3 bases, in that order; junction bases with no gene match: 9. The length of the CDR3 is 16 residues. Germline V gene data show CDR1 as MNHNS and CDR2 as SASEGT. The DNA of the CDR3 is TGTGCCAGCAGTTACCTGGGCGGGACAGGGGGCTACGAGCAGTACTTC. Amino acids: CASSYLGGTGGYEQYF.

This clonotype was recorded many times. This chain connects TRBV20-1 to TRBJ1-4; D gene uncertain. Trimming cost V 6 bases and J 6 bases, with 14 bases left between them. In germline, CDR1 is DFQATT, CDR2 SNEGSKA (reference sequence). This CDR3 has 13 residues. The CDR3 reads CSATDGPDEKLFF. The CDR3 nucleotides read TGCAGTGCCACGGACGGCCCCGATGAAAAACTGTTTTTT.

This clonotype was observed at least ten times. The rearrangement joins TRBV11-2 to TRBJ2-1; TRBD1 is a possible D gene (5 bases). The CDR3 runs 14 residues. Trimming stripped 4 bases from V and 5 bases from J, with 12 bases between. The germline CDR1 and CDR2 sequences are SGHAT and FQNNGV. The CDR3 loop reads CASSSTVTNNEQFF. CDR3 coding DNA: TGTGCCAGCAGCTCGACAGTTACCAACAATGAGCAGTTCTTC.

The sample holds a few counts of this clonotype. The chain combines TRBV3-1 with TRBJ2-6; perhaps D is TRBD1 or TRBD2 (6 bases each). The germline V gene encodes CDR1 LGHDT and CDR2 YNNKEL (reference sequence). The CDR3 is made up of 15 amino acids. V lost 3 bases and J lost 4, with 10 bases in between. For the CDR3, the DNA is TGTGCCAGCAGCCAGGGGGCGGGAGGGGCCAACGTCCTGACTTTC. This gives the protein CASSQGAGGANVLTF.

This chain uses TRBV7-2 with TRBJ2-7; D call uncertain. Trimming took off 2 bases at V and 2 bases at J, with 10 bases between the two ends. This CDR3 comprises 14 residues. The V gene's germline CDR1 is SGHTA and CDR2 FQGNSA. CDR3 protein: CASSLMTDAYEQYF. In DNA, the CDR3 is TGTGCCAGCAGCTTAATGACGGACGCCTACGAGCAGTACTTC.

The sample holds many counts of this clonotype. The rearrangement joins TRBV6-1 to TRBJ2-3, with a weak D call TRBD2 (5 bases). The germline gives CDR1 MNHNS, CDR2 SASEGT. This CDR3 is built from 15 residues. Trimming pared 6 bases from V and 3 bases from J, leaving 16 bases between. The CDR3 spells CASSQPGMGTDTQYF. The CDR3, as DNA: TGTGCCAGCAGCCAGCCCGGGATGGGGACAGATACGCAGTATTTT.

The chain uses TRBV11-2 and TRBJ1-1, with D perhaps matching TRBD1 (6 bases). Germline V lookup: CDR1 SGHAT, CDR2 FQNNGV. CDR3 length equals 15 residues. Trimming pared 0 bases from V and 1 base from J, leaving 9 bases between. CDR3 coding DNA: TGTGCCAGCAGCTTAGATCCACAGGGGAACACTGAAGCTTTCTTT. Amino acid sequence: CASSLDPQGNTEAFF.

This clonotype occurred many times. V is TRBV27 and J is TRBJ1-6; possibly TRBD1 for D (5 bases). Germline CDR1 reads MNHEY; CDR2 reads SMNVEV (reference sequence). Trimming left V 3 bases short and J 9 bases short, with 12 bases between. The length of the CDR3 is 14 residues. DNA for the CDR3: TGTGCCAGCAGTTTTCGGGGCCAACTTTCACCCCTCCACTTT. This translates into CASSFRGQLSPLHF.

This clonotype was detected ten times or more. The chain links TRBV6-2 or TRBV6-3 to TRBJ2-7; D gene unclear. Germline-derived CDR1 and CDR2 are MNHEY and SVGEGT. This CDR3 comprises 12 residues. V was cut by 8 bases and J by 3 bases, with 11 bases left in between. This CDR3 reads CASGILVYEQYF. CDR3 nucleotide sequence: TGTGCCAGCGGCATTCTAGTCTACGAGCAGTACTTC.

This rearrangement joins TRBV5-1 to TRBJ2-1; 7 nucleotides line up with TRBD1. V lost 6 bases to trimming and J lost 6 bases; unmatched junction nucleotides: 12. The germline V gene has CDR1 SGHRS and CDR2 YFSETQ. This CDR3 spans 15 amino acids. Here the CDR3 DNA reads TGCGCCAGCACCGATCAGGGACAGCGTTTCAATGAGCAGTTCTTC. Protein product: CASTDQGQRFNEQFF. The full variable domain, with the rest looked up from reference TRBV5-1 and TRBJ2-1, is KAGVTQTPRYLIKTRGQQVTLSCSPISGHRSVSWYQQTPGQGLQFLFEYFSETQRNKGNFPGRFSGRQFSNSRSEMNVSTLELGDSALYLCASTDQGQRFNEQFFGPGTRLTVL.

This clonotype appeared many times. CDR3 loop: CASSIRRGPQYF. The CDR3 nucleotides read TGTGCCAGTAGTATACGACGGGGCCCCCAGTACTTC. V and J are TRBV19 and TRBJ2-5; possibly TRBD1 or TRBD2 for D (5 bases each). The V end was cut by 2 bases, the J end by 9 bases, with 10 bases between. This CDR3 comprises 12 residues. Germline assignment: CDR1 LNHDA and CDR2 SQIVND (reference sequence).

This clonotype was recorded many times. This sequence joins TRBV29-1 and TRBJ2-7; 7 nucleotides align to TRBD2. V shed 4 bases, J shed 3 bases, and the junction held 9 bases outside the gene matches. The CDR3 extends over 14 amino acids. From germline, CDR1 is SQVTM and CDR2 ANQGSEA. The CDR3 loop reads CSVVMREQGYEQYF. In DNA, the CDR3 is TGCAGCGTTGTGATGCGGGAGCAAGGCTACGAGCAGTACTTC.

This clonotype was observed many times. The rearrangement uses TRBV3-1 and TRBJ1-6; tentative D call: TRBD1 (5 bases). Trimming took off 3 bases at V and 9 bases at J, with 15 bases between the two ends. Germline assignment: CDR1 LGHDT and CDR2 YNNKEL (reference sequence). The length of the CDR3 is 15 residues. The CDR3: CASSQDRGGISPLHF. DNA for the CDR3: TGTGCCAGCAGCCAGGATCGGGGCGGAATTTCACCCCTCCACTTT.

CDR3 residues: CASSQASLGNTEAFF. The CDR3 region has the DNA TGTGCCAGTAGCCAAGCAAGCCTTGGGAACACTGAAGCTTTCTTT. This chain joins TRBV19 and TRBJ1-1, with D unresolved. The CDR3 has 15 amino acids. Per the germline V gene, CDR1 is LNHDA and CDR2 is SQIVND (reference sequence). Trimming took 6 bases from V and 1 from J, leaving 15 bases between them.

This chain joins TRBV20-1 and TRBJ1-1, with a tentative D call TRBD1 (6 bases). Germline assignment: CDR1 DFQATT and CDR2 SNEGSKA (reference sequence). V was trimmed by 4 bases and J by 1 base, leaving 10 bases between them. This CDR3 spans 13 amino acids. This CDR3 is CSANKGENTEAFF. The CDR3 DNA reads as TGCAGTGCTAATAAGGGGGAGAACACTGAAGCTTTCTTT.

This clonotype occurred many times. The CDR3: CASSRDSSYGYTF. The CDR3 coding sequence is TGTGCCAGCAGCCGGGACAGCTCCTATGGCTACACCTTC. The gene calls are TRBV14 and TRBJ1-2; 7 nucleotides agree with TRBD1. The CDR3 contains 13 residues. CDR1 SGHDN and CDR2 FVKESK come from the germline V gene. V lost 4 bases and J lost 4; bases outside the gene matches: 3.

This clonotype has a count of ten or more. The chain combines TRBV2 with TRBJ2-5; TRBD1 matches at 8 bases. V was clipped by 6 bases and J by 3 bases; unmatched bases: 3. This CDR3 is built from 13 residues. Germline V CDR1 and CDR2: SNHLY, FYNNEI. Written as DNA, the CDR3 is TGTGCCAGCAGCCCGGACAGGGAAGAGACCCAGTACTTC. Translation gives CASSPDREETQYF.

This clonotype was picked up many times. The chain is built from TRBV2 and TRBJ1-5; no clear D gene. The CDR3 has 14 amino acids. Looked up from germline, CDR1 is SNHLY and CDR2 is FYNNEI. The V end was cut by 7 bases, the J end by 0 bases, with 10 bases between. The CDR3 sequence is CASNLVPSNQPQHF. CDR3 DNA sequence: TGTGCCAGCAATTTGGTCCCTAGCAATCAGCCCCAGCATTTT.

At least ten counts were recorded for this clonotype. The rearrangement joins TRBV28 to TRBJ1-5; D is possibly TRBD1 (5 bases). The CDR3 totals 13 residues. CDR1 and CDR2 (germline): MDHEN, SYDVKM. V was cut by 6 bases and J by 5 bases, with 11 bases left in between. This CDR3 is CASRLGAHQPQHF. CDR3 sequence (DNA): TGTGCCAGCAGACTCGGGGCCCATCAGCCCCAGCATTTT.

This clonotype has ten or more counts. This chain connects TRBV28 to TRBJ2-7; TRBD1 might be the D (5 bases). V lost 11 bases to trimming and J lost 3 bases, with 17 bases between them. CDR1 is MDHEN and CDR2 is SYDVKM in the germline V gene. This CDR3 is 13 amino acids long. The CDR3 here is CASTPGFLYEQYF. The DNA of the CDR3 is TGTGCCTCGACCCCAGGGTTTCTCTACGAGCAGTACTTC. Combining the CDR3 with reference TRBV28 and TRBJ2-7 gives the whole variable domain DVKVTQSSRYLVKRTGEKVFLECVQDMDHENMFWYRQDPGLGLRLIYFSYDVKMKEKGDIPEGYSVSREKKERFSLILESASTNQTSMYLCASTPGFLYEQYFGPGTRLTVT.

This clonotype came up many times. The chain's CDR3 is CASSPLTSGTGELFF. Here the CDR3 DNA reads TGTGCCAGCAGCCCCTTGACGTCGGGCACCGGGGAGCTGTTTTTT. The chain uses TRBV5-5 and TRBJ2-2; no definite D call. The CDR3 loop spans 15 amino acids. Per germline, CDR1 SGHKS and CDR2 YYEKEE (reference sequence). V lost 4 bases and J lost 4, with 14 bases in between.

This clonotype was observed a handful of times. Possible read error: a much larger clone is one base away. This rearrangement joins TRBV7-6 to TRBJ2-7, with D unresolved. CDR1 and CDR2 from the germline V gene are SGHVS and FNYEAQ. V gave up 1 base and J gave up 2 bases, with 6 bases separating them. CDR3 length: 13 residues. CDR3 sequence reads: CASSLEEAYEQYF. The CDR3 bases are TGTGCCAGCAGCTTAGAGGAAGCCTACGAGCAGTACTTC.

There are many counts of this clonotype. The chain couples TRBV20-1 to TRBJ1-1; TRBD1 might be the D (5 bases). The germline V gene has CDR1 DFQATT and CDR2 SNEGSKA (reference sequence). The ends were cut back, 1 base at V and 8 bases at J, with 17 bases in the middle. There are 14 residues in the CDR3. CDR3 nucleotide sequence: TGCAGTGCTAGAGGTCAGGGCCGGAGAAAAGAAGCTTTCTTT. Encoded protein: CSARGQGRRKEAFF.

DNA of the CDR3: TGTGCCAGCAGTATCGGAGGGGGGCAAGAGACCCAGTACTTC. Protein sequence: CASSIGGGQETQYF. The V call is TRBV7-3, the J call TRBJ2-5, with D possibly being TRBD1 or TRBD2 (6 bases each). CDR1 is SGHTA, CDR2 FQGTGA, per germline. The germline V and J ends were trimmed by 6 bases and 2 bases, with 13 bases remaining between them. CDR3 length equals 14 residues.

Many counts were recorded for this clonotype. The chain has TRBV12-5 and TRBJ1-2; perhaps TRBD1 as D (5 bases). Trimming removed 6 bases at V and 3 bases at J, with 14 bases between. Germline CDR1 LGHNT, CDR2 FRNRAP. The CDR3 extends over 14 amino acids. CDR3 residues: CASGVDNRYYGYTF. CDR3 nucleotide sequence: TGTGCTAGTGGGGTGGACAATAGATACTATGGCTACACCTTC.

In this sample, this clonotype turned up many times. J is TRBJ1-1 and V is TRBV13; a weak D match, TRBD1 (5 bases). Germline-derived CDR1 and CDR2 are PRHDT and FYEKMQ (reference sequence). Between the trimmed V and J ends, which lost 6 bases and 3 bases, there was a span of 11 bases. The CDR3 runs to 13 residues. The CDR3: CASSFRGHTEAFF. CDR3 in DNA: TGTGCCAGCAGTTTTAGGGGTCACACTGAAGCTTTCTTT.

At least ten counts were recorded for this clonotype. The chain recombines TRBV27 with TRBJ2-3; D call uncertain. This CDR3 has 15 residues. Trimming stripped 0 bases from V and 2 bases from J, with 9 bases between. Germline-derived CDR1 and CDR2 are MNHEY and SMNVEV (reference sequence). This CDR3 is CASSLSIQITDTQYF. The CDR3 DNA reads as TGTGCCAGCAGTTTATCGATACAGATCACAGATACGCAGTATTTT.

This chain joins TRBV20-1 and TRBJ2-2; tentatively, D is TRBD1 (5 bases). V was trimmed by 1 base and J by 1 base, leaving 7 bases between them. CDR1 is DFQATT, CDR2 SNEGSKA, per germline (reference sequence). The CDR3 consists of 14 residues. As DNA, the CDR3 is TGCAGTGCTAGAGCTGGACAGAACACCGGGGAGCTGTTTTTT. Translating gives CSARAGQNTGELFF.

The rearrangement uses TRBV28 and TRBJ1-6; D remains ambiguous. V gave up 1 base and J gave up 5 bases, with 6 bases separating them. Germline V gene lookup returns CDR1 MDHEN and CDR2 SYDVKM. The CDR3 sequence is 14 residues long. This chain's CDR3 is CASSLFRDNSPLHF. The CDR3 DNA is TGTGCCAGCAGTTTATTTAGGGATAATTCACCCCTCCACTTT.

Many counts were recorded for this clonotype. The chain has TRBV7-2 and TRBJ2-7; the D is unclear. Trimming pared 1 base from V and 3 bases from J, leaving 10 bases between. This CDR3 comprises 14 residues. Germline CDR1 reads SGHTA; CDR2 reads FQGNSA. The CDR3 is CASSLDYGSYEQYF. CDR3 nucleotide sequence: TGTGCCAGCAGCTTAGATTACGGCAGCTACGAGCAGTACTTC.